Each of the 8 T cell receptor beta chains below was sequenced from the same sample in a study of blood T cell repertoires in COVID-19 (dated by TCRdb to 2020 to 2022). The protocol used for the library was the immunoSEQ multiplex PCR assay. TCRdb limited this immuneACCESS table to in-frame rearrangements with V and J called. A share of clones is missing; checked studies link under half to unresolved V genes, and the rest is unexplained. This sample has some 240,000 clones in its table, and around 86% of those were observed once. Under 7.5% of the sample belongs to the ten largest clones. The source material was peripheral blood. The receptors derive from a man aged 60-69 years who had recovered from COVID-19.

V and J are TRBV18 and TRBJ1-2, with D unclear. Germline-derived CDR1 and CDR2 are KGHSH and LQKENI. The CDR3 spans 14 residues. The germline V and J ends were trimmed by 3 bases and 5 bases, with 13 bases remaining between them. The chain's CDR3 is CASSPRDTAYGYTF. The CDR3 DNA reads TGTGCCAGCTCACCCCGAGACACTGCTTATGGCTACACCTTC.

This clone occurred once. The chain combines TRBV14 with TRBJ1-6; 7 bases map to TRBD1. CDR1 is SGHDN, CDR2 FVKESK, per germline. With 6 bases clipped from V and 7 bases from J, the junction kept 6 bases outside the gene matches. CDR3 length: 14 residues. Written as DNA, the CDR3 is TGTGCCAGCAGAAGACAGGGATACAATTCACCCCTCCACTTT. As protein: CASRRQGYNSPLHF.

The V and J genes are TRBV19 and TRBJ2-2; TRBD2 matches at 10 bases. The CDR3 has 15 residues. CDR1 is LNHDA, CDR2 SQIVND, per germline (reference sequence). The junction had 3 bases not matched to a gene; V was cut back by 4 bases and J by 4 bases. CDR3: CASSKAGGPTGELFF. The CDR3 bases are TGTGCCAGTAGTAAAGCGGGGGGGCCCACCGGGGAGCTGTTTTTT.

This rearrangement joins TRBV12-3 or TRBV12-4 to TRBJ1-2, with 9 nucleotides matching TRBD1. The CDR3 runs to 12 residues. V lost 6 bases to trimming and J lost 11 bases; unmatched junction nucleotides: 7. The CDR3 DNA is TGTGCCAGCAGCGGGACAGGGATAGGTTACACCTTC. This codes for CASSGTGIGYTF.

The chain links TRBV3-1 (or the pseudogene TRBV3-2) to TRBJ2-1, with D tentatively TRBD2 (6 bases). The CDR3 consists of 13 residues. Germline-derived CDR1 and CDR2 are LGHDT and YNNKEL (reference sequence). V lost 3 bases, J lost 12 bases, and 15 bases lay in between. The CDR3: CASSQDRLVRQFF. DNA of the CDR3: TGTGCCAGCAGCCAGGACCGACTAGTTAGGCAGTTCTTC.

The chain employs TRBV7-2 and TRBJ2-1; TRBD2 matches 11 bases. The ends lost 6 bases at V and 6 bases at J; junction bases unmatched: 7. Germline CDR1 reads SGHTA; CDR2 reads FQGNSA. CDR3 length: 15 amino acids. CDR3 amino acids: CASRPPGLAANEQFF. The CDR3 coding sequence is TGTGCCAGCAGGCCACCGGGACTAGCGGCCAATGAGCAGTTCTTC.

The chain joins TRBV11-2 to TRBJ2-1, with a weak D call TRBD2 (6 bases). The V end was cut by 3 bases, the J end by 7 bases, with 16 bases between. CDR1 is SGHAT, CDR2 FQNNGV, per germline. CDR3 length equals 15 residues. The CDR3 loop is CASSFDRRGGNEQFF. In DNA form, the CDR3 reads TGTGCCAGCAGCTTTGATAGGAGAGGAGGGAATGAGCAGTTCTTC.

V usage is TRBV6-5 and J usage is TRBJ1-5; D may be TRBD1 (5 bases). There are 14 residues in the CDR3. V was trimmed by 4 bases and J by 4 bases, leaving 11 bases between them. Germline V lookup: CDR1 MNHEY, CDR2 SVGAGI. CDR3 amino acids: CASSSLGLNQPQHF. The CDR3 coding sequence is TGTGCCAGCAGTTCTCTGGGACTTAATCAGCCCCAGCATTTT.